The 5 T cell receptor beta chains below were found in one sample sequenced in a study of post-analysis software for immune sequencing data. Overall study findings and caveats: Roughly 5 TRBV segments, TRBV5-6, TRBV5-1 and TRBV20-1 among them, were found more frequent in patients than controls.

Unique molecular identifiers were carried by the TCR beta cDNA libraries. TCRdb independently ran MiXCR on the PCR reads; one entry per CDR3 protein. The table shows under 900,000 distinct CDR3 sequences, with around 50% occurring only once. The antigens for these receptors are not known. Sequencing input: blood. Receptors were obtained from a girl aged 5-17 years with multiple sclerosis.

The genes are TRBV5-1 and TRBJ2-2; 11 positions match TRBD2. The CDR3 covers 16 residues. Germline V lookup: CDR1 SGHRS, CDR2 YFSETQ. The J segment lost 6 bases and the V segment lost 4 bases, leaving 8 bases of the junction unmatched. CDR3 bases: TGCGCCAGCAGCGCGGGACTAGCGGTTATACCCGGGGAGCTGTTTTTT. As protein: CASSAGLAVIPGELFF.

This chain uses TRBV7-9 with TRBJ1-1; the D gene is possibly TRBD1 (5 bases). Germline V lookup: CDR1 SEHNR, CDR2 FQNEAQ (reference sequence). The CDR3 runs to 14 residues. V dropped 5 bases and J dropped 5 bases, with 15 bases sitting between them. CDR3 protein: CASSGQGSRTEAFF. CDR3 in DNA: TGTGCCAGCAGCGGGCAGGGTTCTAGGACTGAAGCTTTCTTT.

The chain combines TRBV5-1 with TRBJ2-1, with 12 bases fitting TRBD2. The CDR3 length is 15 residues. Trimming cost V 0 bases and J 10 bases; bases outside gene matches: 5. CDR1 is SGHRS and CDR2 is YFSETQ in the germline V gene. The CDR3 nucleotides are TGCGCCAGCAGCTTGGGACTAGCGGGGGTAGAGGAGCAGTTCTTC. It specifies CASSLGLAGVEEQFF.

V and J are TRBV20-1 and TRBJ2-7; D is unresolved. V lost 3 bases and J lost 6, with 18 bases in between. Germline loops: CDR1 DFQATT, CDR2 SNEGSKA (reference sequence). This CDR3 region has 14 residues. CDR3 amino acids: CSARFGSLAGEQYF. DNA for the CDR3: TGCAGTGCTAGGTTCGGTTCTCTGGCTGGCGAGCAGTACTTC.

V and J are TRBV12-3 or TRBV12-4 and TRBJ2-2, with 10 bases identical to TRBD2. With V trimmed by 6 bases and J by 5 bases, 9 bases remained unmatched. The CDR3 is 16 residues long. CDR3 loop: CASSNPAGGRTGELFF. CDR3 coding DNA: TGTGCCAGCAGCAACCCAGCGGGGGGGCGAACCGGGGAGCTGTTTTTT.